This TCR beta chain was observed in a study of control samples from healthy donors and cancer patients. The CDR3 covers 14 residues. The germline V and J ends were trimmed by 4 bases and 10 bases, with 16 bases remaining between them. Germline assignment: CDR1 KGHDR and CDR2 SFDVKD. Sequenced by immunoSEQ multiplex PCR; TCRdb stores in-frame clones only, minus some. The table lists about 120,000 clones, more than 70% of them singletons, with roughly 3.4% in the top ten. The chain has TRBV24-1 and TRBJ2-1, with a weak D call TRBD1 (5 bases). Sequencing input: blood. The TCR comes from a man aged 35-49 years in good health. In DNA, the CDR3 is TGTGCCACCAGTGACCCCGGCCAGGGTTGGGAGCAGTTCTTC. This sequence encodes CATSDPGQGWEQFF.